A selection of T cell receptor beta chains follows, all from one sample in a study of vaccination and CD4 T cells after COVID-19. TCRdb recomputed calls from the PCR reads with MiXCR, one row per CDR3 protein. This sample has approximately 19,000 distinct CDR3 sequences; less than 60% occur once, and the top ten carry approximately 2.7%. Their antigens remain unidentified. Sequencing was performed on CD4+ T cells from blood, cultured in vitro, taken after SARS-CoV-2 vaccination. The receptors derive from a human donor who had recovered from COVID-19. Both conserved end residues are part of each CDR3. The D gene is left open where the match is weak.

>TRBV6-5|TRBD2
CASSYSGLAGNEQYF
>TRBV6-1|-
CASMASGYNEQFF
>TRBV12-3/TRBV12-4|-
CASSLAGTETQYF
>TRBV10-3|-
CASSYSVGAVNTDTQYF
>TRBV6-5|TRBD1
CASSYSRQGAEGYTF
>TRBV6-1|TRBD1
CASMGTGDNQPQHF
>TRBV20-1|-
CSARAHLIARGETQYF
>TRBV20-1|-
CSAINRVNQPQHF
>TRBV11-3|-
CASSQPGGTDTQYF
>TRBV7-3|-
CASSPRGGNYGYTF
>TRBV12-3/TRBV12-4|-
CASSLWAGLAGRNTEAFF
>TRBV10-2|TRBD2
CASRTSGSGANVLTF
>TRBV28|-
CASSHDRRNTIYF
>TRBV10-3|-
CAISRDQAGANVLTF
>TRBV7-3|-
CASSLGGGTGANVLTF
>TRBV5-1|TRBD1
CASSQTGYNEQYF
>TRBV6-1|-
CASSETQPQHF